This T cell receptor (beta chain) derives from a study of graft-versus-host responses after intestinal transplantation (dated by TCRdb to the early 2020s). Regarding the complete study: The transplants that recipients got were multivisceral, liver-intestinal, or isolated intestinal. Every recipient was given anti-thymocyte globulin induction, followed by approximately 3 years of maintenance tacrolimus and steroids. After intestinal transplantation, graft-versus-host and host-versus-graft alloreactive T cell clones were followed in the graft, circulation and bone marrow using bulk TCR-beta CDR3 sequencing. Alloreactive clones were identified by sequencing pre-transplant mixed lymphocyte reaction products and comparing them with unstimulated pre-transplant donor and recipient T cells. The cohort enrolled under 30 intestinal transplant recipients, one of whom was a retransplant, and 3 patients without pretransplant specimens were excluded. A peak of at least 4% donor T cells among recipient peripheral blood mononuclear cells was the definition used for donor T cell macrochimerism. Rather than being sequenced by the commercial service, samples from a few later patients were sequenced in-house on an Illumina MiSeq and processed with MiXCR. Summary of the overall study and its limitations: In the allografts of patients with donor T cell macrochimerism, GvH to HvG T cell clonal ratios were high. Early after transplant, peak levels of circulating GvH clones were found to be associated with declines in HvG clones. The conclusions were limited by the relatively low number and heterogeneity of the intestinal transplant patients. GvH clones were found in recipient bone marrow, and some of the GvH clones appeared earlier in ileal mucosa or blood, which is consistent with an intestinal mucosal origin.

As encoded in the germline V gene (reference sequence), CDR1 is LNHDA while CDR2 is SQIVND. The CDR3 starts with the cysteine, ends with the phenylalanine, and has 14 residues. Kept here is only the CDR3 DNA, which spans 42 bases and is read in frame from base 1. Libraries were constructed by the immunoSEQ multiplex PCR assay. For most patients, genomic DNA was isolated with the Qiagen DNeasy Blood and Tissue Kit and sent frozen to Adaptive Biotechnologies for TCR sequencing. High-throughput TCR-beta CDR3 sequencing of genomic DNA from most patients was performed by Adaptive Biotechnologies. The paper's processing steps were these. Adaptive's ImmunoSEQ software supplied the TCR sequencing data for about 18 patients, while MiXCR and VDJtools were used to process a few other patients. To correct CD4 versus CD8 sorting errors, sequences present in both subsets at a frequency ratio below 5:1 were removed. CDR3 nucleotide sequences shared by donor and recipient were removed because the origin of these sequences could not be assigned. At least 2-fold expansion over unstimulated cells and a minimum CFSE-low frequency of 0.002% (template counts) or 0.001% (read counts) were required for clones to be classified as alloreactive. Clones were considered mappable if detected in sequenced pre-transplant spleen, lymph node, or MLR CFSE-low populations of the donor or recipient. The cumulative frequency of alloreactive clones was calculated as a percentage of all sequences, weighted by copy number. Imported from immuneACCESS, the table was reduced by TCRdb to in-frame sequences with V and J called. These copies leave out some clones; in studies compared against another copy, an unresolved V gene accounts for under half, and the cause of the remainder is not known. V and J calls and clone size come straight from that table; D and trimming were deduced from the DNA. This sample gives roughly 120,000 clones in total; approximately 92% of them show up just once. The top ten clones comprise over 0.1% of the sample.

To note about this clone: No cognate antigen has been identified for it. Base-call qualities are not available, and no considerably larger clone is one nucleotide away.

The sample's time point label, decoded: cells obtained before transplantation from donor or recipient. CD3+CD4+ and CD3+CD8+ populations were FACS-sorted from unstimulated pre-transplant donor and recipient cells taken from spleen or lymph nodes. The chain employs TRBV19 and TRBJ2-5; the D gene is perhaps TRBD1, from 6 matching bases. The assigned J gene may be wrong: the sequence end matches TRBJ2-7 better. This clonotype originated in a human donor who received an intestinal transplant. This material consisted of unstimulated CD4+ T cells sorted from spleen or lymph node cells, taken before intestinal transplant. The CDR3: CASSRGQYSYEQYF. The DNA is as follows: TGTGCCAGTAGTCGCGGACAGTACTCCTACGAGCAGTACTTC.